A single TCR beta chain is shown here with its context. Its antigen is currently not known. Base qualities are not recorded, but no much larger clone differs from it by a single base. Participants in the prospective study were aged roughly 18 to 100 years, lived in more than 20 United States geographic areas, and enrolled through a virtual design. In the prospective study, cohorts were assigned on the basis of participant-reported clinical history obtained from a screening survey and a study questionnaire. Recovered participants in ImmuneRACE Cohort 3 were defined by two consecutive negative NP/OP PCR tests, clearance by a healthcare professional, or resolution of symptoms. Mobile phlebotomists in the prospective study collected whole blood, serum and a nasopharyngeal or oropharyngeal swab from every participant. Participants in the prospective study had the option to provide additional blood draws and questionnaires over an approximately 2-month period. Blood samples from the prospective study were shipped frozen or at room temperature prior to DNA extraction.

TCRbeta CDR3 regions were amplified from genomic DNA by means of the immunoSEQ Assay, a bias-controlled multiplex PCR. From the authors' description of their analysis: The number of nucleated cells in each sample was estimated from the amplification of reference gene primers within the assay. To quantify the absolute abundance of each unique TCRbeta CDR3 rearrangement, sequence reads were collapsed and filtered. For each sample, productive Simpson clonality was calculated as the square root of Simpson's diversity index over productive rearrangements. TCRdb took over this immuneACCESS table, retaining in-frame rearrangements with V and J assigned. Such tables are incomplete; in checked studies, under half of the missing clones stem from an unresolved V gene, and the remainder is unexplained. The D gene and trimming were derived from the DNA, and the V and J assignments and clone size from that table. This sample comprises about 170,000 clones, approximately 89% of them detected only once. Of the sample, around 0.77% falls within the top ten clones.

This record comes from a study of blood T cell repertoires in COVID-19 (dated by TCRdb to between 2020 and 2021). Background on the whole study: Samples from collaborators originated in the United States, Italy and Spain and spanned both the acute and convalescent phases of COVID-19. Subjects who had been exposed to COVID-19, were actively infected with it, or had recovered from it provided the deeply sampled blood TCRbeta repertoires that made up the dataset. The prospective study material was composed of cDNA or gDNA derived from T cells, B-cell-depleted T cells, or PBMCs. The repertoires were released in a freely available public database intended as a resource for research on the immune response to SARS-CoV-2. Sample metadata almost always included a de-identified subject ID, COVID-19 status, age in years and sex. The samples were drawn from two sources: the first 160 participants of the ongoing ImmuneRACE study, and 1,000 to 1,500 subjects contributed by 6 global collaborators. HLA class I and class II types, where available, came from metadata supplied by the sample provider rather than from assay-based typing.

Paper-wide results and their limitations: The quantity of clinical and demographic metadata differed by source and by participant and was supplied without curation.

The material sequenced was PBMCs or T cells enriched from blood (not recorded which). The clonotype originates from a young woman who had recovered from COVID-19.

The bases are TGTGCCAGCAGCCAAGATGGCGGGTGGTTCGGAGAGACCCAGTACTTC. Translation gives CASSQDGGWFGETQYF. The chain is assembled from TRBV3-1 (or the pseudogene TRBV3-2) and TRBJ2-5; a weak D assignment points to TRBD2 (5 bases agree). The germline V gene (reference sequence) provides CDR1 LGHDT and CDR2 YNNKEL. V loses 0 bases of germline sequence and J loses 4 bases, and the interval between the two ends is 15 bases. The CDR3 runs 16 residues from the cysteine to the phenylalanine. The retained sequence is limited to the CDR3, 48 bases, with the frame set at the first base.